The clone carrying this T cell receptor beta chain occurred a few times. TCRdb's table, derived via immunoSEQ multiplex PCR, lists solely in-frame clones and lacks some. The profile shows 2 million to 2.5 million clones, approximately 96% of them singletons. The data stem from a study of shared clonotypes between healthy human individuals. From germline, CDR1 is LNHDA and CDR2 SQIVND (reference sequence). With 7 bases removed from V and 3 bases from J, the gap between germline ends came to 16 bases. The CDR3 sequence is 15 residues long. Specimen: naive CD4+ T cells sorted from blood. Subset of the sample: CD45RA+ positively selected. This TCR was recovered from a man aged 18 to 29 in good health. The rearrangement links TRBV19 to TRBJ1-5, with D tentatively TRBD1 (6 bases). In nucleotides, the CDR3 is TGTGCCAGTATCGGACAGAGCACCTACAATCAGCCCCAGCATTTT. This encodes CASIGQSTYNQPQHF. The whole variable domain, filled in from reference TRBV19 and TRBJ1-5, reads DGGITQSPKYLFRKEGQNVTLSCEQNLNHDAMYWYRQDPGQGLRLIYYSQIVNDFQKGDIAEGYSVSREKKESFPLTVTSAQKNPTAFYLCASIGQSTYNQPQHFGDGTRLSIL.